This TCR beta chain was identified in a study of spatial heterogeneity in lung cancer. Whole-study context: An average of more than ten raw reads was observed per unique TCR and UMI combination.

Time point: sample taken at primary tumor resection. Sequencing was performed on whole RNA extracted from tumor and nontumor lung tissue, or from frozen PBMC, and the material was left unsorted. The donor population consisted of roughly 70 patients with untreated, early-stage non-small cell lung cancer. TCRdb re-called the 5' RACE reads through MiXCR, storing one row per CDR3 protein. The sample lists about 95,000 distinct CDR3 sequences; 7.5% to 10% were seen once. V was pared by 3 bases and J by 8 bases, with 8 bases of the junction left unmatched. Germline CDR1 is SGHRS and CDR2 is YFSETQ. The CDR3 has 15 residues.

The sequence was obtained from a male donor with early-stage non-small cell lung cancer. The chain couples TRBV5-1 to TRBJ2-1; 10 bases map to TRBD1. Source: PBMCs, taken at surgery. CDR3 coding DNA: TGCGCCAGCAGCTCGCGGGGACAGGGGATCGATGAGCAGTTCTTC. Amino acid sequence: CASSSRGQGIDEQFF.